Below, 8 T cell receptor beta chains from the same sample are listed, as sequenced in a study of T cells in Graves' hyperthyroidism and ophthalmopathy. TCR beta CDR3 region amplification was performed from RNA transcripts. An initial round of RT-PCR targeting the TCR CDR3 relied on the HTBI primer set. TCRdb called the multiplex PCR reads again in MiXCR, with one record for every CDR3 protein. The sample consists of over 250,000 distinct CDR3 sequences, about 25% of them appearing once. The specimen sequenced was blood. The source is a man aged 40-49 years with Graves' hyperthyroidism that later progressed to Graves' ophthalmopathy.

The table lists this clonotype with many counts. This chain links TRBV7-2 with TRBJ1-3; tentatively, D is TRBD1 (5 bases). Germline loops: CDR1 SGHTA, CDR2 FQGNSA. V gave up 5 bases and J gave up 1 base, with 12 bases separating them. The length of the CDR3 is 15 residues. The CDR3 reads CASSIIGVSGNTIYF. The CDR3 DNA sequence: TGTGCCAGCAGCATAATAGGGGTATCTGGAAACACCATATATTTT.

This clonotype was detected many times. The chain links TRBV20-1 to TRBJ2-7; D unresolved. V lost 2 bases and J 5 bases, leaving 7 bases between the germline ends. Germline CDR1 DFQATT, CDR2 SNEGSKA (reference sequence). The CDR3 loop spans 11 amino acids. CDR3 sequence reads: CSARIYHEQYF. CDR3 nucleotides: TGCAGTGCTAGAATTTACCACGAGCAGTACTTC.

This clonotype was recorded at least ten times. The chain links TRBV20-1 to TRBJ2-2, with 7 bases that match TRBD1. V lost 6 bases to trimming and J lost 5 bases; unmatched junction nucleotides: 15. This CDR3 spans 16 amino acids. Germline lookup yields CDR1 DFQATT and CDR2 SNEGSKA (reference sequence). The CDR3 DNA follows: TGCAGTGCCAGTCATGCACTACAGGGGACGACCGGGGAGCTGTTTTTT. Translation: CSASHALQGTTGELFF.

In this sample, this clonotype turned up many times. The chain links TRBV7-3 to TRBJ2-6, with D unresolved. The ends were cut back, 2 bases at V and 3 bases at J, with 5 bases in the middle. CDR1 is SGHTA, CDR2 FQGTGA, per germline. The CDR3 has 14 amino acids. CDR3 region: CASSLVGGANVLTF. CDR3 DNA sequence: TGTGCCAGCAGCTTAGTGGGTGGGGCCAACGTCCTGACTTTC.

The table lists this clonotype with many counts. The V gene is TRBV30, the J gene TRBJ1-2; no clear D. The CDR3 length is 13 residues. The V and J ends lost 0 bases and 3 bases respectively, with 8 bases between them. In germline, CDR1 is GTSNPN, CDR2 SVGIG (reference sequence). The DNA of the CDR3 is TGTGCCTGGAGTGTCCAGGCCCACTATGGCTACACCTTC. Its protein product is CAWSVQAHYGYTF.

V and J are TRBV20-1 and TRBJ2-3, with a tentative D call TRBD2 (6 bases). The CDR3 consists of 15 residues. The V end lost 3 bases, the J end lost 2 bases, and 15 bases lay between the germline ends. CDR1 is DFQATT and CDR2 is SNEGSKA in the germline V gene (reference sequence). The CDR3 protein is CSASAGWGDTDTQYF. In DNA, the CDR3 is TGCAGTGCTAGCGCGGGCTGGGGGGACACAGATACGCAGTATTTT.

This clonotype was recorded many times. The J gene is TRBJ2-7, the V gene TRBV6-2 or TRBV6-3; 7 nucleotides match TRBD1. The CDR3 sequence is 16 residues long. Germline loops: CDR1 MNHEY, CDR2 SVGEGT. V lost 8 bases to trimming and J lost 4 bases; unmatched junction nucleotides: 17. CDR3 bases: TGTGCCAGCGATCGGACAGGCACAGCCCTTGGGTACGAGCAGTACTTC. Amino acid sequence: CASDRTGTALGYEQYF.

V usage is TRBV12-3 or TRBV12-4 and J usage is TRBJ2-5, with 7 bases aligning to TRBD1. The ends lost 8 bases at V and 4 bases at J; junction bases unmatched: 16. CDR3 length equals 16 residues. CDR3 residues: CASVQERQGKGETQYF. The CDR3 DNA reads TGTGCCAGCGTCCAGGAAAGACAGGGAAAGGGAGAGACCCAGTACTTC.